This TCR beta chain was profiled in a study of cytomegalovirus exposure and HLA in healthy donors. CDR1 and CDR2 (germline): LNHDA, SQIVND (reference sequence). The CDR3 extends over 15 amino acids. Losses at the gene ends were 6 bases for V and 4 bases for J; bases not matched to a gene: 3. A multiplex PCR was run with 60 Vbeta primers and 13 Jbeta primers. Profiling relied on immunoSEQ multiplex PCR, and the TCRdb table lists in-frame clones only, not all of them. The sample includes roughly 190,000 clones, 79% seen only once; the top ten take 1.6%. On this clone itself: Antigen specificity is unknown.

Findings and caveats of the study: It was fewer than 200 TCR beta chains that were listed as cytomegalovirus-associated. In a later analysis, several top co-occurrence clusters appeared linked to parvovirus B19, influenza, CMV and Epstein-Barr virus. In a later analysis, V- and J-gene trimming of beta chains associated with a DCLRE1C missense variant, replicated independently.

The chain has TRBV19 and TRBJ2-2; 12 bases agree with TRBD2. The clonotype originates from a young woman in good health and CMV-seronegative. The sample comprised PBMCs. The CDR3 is CASRRGLAGTGELFF. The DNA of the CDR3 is TGTGCCAGTAGGCGGGGACTAGCGGGCACCGGGGAGCTGTTTTTT.